This TCR beta chain comes out of a study of cytomegalovirus exposure and HLA in healthy donors. Across the study: Early on, a data release was issued that held roughly 84 million unique TCRs from HLA-typed donors. Membership in the Caucasian-associated ancestry cluster was found for around four fifths of nearly 400 genotyped donors.

Study observations and caveats: The study reported that TCR beta sequences accurately predicted HLA-A and HLA-B alleles in most subjects. A missense variant in DCLRE1C was later tied to TCR beta V- and J-gene trimming.

PCR amplification relied on 60 Vbeta primers (plus 13 Jbeta primers). Profiled with immunoSEQ multiplex PCR; TCRdb holds only in-frame clones, not every one. The table lists roughly 140,000 clones, approximately 68% of them singletons. The CDR3 is 12 residues long. Per the germline V gene, CDR1 is MNHNS and CDR2 is SASEGT. Trimming shortened V by 9 bases and J by 4 bases, and 13 bases separated the two germline ends. A note on this clone: Its specificity is unknown.

This chain uses TRBV6-1 with TRBJ2-7, with TRBD1 as a possible D gene (5 bases). The clonotype comes from a man aged 35-49 years in good health and CMV-seronegative. Sequencing input: PBMCs. The CDR3 spells CASNRPTYEQYF. The CDR3 DNA follows: TGTGCCAGTAACAGGCCGACTTACGAGCAGTACTTC.